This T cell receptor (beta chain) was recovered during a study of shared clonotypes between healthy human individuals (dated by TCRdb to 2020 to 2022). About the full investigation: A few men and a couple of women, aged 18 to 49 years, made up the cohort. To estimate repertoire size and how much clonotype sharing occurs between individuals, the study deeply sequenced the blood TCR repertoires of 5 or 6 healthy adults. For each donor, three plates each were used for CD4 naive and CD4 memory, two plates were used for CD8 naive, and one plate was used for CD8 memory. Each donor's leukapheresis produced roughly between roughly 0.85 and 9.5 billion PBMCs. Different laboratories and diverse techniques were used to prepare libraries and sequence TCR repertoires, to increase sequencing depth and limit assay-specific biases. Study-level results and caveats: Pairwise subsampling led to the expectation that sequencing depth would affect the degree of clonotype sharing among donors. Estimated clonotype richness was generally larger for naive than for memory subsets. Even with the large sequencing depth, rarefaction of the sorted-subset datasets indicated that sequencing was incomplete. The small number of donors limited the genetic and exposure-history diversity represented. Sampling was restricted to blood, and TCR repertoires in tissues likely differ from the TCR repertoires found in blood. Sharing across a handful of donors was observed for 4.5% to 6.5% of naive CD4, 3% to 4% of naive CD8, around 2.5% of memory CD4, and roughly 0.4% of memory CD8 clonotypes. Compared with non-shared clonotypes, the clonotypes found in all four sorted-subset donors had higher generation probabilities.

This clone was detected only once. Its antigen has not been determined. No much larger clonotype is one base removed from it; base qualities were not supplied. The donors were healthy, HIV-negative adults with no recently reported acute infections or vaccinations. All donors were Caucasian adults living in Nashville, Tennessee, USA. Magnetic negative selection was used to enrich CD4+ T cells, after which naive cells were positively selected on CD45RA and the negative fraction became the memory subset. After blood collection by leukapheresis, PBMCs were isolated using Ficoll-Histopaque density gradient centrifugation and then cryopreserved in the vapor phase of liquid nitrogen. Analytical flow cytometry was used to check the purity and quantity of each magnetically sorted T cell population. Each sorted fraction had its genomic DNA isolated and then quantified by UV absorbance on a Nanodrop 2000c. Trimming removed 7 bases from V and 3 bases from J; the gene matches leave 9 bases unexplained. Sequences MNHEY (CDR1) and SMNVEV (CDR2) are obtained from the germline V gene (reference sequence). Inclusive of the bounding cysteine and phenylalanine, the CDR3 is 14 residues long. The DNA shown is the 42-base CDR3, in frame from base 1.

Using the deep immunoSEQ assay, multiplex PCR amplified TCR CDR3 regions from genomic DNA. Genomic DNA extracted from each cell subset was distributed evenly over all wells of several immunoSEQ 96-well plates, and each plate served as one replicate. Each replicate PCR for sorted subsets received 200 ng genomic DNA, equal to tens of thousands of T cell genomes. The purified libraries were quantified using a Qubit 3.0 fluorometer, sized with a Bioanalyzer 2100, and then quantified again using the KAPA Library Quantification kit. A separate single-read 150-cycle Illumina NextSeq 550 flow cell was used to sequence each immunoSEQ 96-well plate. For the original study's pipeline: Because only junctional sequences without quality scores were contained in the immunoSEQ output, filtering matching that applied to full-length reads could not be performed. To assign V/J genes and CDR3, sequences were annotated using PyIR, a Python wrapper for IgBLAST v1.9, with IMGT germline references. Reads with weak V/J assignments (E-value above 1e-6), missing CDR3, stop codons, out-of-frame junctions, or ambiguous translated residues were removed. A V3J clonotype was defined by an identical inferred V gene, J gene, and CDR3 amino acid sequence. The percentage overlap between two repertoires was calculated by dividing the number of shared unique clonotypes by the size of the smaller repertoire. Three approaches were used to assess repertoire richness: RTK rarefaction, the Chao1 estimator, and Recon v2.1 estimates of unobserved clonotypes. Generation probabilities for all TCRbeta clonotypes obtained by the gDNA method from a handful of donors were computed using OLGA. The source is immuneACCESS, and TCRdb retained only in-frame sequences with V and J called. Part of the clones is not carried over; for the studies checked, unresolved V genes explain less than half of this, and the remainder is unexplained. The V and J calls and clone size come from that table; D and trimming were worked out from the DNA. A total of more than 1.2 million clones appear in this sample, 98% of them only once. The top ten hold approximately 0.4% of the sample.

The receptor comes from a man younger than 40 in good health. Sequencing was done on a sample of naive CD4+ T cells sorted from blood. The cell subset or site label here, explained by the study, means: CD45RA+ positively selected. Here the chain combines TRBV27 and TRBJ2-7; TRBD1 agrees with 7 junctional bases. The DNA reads TGTGCCAGCAAAGAGTCGGGACAGTACTACGAGCAGTACTTC. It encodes CASKESGQYYEQYF.